This T cell receptor beta chain originates from a study of memory CD4+ T cells and cytomegalovirus serostatus. Across the whole study: Healthy Belgian adult donors included 9 or 10 CMV-positive and around 25 CMV-negative people.

Whole-study findings and limits: CD4+ memory repertoires contained about two fifths of the 164 reported CMV TCRbeta sequences.

The sort gate was single viable CD3+CD4+CD8-CD45RO+ cells for memory CD4+ T cells. Serostatus was set by detecting CMV pp150, pp28, p38, p52 IgG. Original methodology: After removing out-of-frame reads, 2 million to 2.5 million distinct TCRbeta sequences remained. Assay used: immunoSEQ multiplex PCR; TCRdb lists only in-frame clones, some missing. Clone size and the V and J calls come from that table; the DNA yielded D and trimming. The sample gives about 41,000 clones, around 79% of which show up once; about 0.79% is in the top ten. Points on this clone: The target antigen is unknown.

Trimming cost V 0 bases and J 2 bases; bases outside gene matches: 12. Germline assignment: CDR1 LNHNV and CDR2 YYDKDF (reference sequence). This CDR3 contains 18 residues. The source material was memory CD4+ T cells from blood. This chain joins TRBV15 and TRBJ2-7; 8 nucleotides align to TRBD2. This sequence originates from an adult in good health and CMV-seronegative. The CDR3 here is CATSREPLSGGPTYEQYF. CDR3 DNA: TGTGCCACCAGCAGAGAGCCCCTGAGCGGGGGACCTACCTACGAGCAGTACTTC. Full variable domain (outside the CDR3, taken from reference TRBV15 and TRBJ2-7): DAMVIQNPRYQVTQFGKPVTLSCSQTLNHNVMYWYQQKSSQAPKLLFHYYDKDFNNEADTPDNFQSRRPNTSFCFLDIRSPGLGDTAMYLCATSREPLSGGPTYEQYFGPGTRLTVT.